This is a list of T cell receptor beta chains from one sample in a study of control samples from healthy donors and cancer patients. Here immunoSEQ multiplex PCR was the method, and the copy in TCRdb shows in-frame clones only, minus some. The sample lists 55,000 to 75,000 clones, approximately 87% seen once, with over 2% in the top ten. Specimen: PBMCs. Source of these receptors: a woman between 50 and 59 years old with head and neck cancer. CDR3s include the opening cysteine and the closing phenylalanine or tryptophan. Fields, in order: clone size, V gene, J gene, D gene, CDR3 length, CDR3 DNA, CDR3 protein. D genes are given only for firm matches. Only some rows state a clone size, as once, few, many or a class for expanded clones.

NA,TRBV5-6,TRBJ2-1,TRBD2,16,TGTGCCAGCAGCTTGAGGACTAGCGGGGAACACAGTGAGCAGTTCTTC,CASSLRTSGEHSEQFF
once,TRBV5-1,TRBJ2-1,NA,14,TGCGCCAGCAGCTTGGGGTTGTTGGGGACCAAGCAGTTCTTC,CASSLGLLGTKQFF
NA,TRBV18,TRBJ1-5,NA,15,TGTGCCAGCTCACCGGGGCGGGGGAGCAATCAGCCCCAGCATTTT,CASSPGRGSNQPQHF
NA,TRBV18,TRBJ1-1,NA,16,TGTGCCAGCTCACCTCCTTCCGGCGGGTTGAACACTGAAGCTTTCTTT,CASSPPSGGLNTEAFF
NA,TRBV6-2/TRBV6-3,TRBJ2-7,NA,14,TGTGCCAGCAGTTCCTCGACAGGTGTCTACGAGCAGTACTTC,CASSSSTGVYEQYF
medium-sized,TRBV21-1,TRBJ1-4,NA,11,TGTGCCAGCAGGGGTTATGAAAAACTGTTTTTT,CASRGYEKLFF
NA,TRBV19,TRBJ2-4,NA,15,TGTGCCAGTAGTAGGGGGCCCCCGGCCAAAAACATTCAGTACTTC,CASSRGPPAKNIQYF
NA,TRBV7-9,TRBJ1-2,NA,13,TGTGCCAGCAGCACACTCTACCAGGATGTCTACACCTTC,CASSTLYQDVYTF
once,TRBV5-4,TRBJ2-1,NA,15,TGTGCCAGCAGCCCCGTCAAGGGTAACTACAATGAGCAGTTCTTC,CASSPVKGNYNEQFF
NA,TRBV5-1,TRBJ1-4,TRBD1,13,TGCGCCAGCAGCTGGGGACAGAGAGAAAAACTGTTTTTT,CASSWGQREKLFF
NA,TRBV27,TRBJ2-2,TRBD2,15,TGTGCCAGCAAAGCGGGGGGGCCCCAGCCCGGGGAGCTGTTTTTT,CASKAGGPQPGELFF
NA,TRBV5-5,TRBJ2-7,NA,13,TGTGCCAGCAGCTTGGTACTCCCGTACGAGCAGTACTTC,CASSLVLPYEQYF
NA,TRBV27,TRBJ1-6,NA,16,NA,CASSFGAGSYNSPLHF
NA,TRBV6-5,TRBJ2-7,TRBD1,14,TGTGCCAGCAGTACGGGGACAGCCTCCTACGAGCAGTACTTC,CASSTGTASYEQYF
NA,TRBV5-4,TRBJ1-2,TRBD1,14,TGTGCCAGCAGCTTAGGACAGGGAGTCTATGGCTACACCTTC,CASSLGQGVYGYTF
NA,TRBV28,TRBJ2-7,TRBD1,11,TGTGCCAGCGGCCCAGGGGGAGTACAGTACTTC,CASGPGGVQYF
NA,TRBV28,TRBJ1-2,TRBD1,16,TGTGCCAGCAGTTTATCGGGGGTGGACAGGGAGGGTGGCTACACCTTC,CASSLSGVDREGGYTF
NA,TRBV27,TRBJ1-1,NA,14,TGTGCCAGCCGTGGGACACCGCTGAACACTGAAGCTTTCTTT,CASRGTPLNTEAFF
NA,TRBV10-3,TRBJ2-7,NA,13,TGTGCCATCCGTTCCCCGGACAGCTACGAGCAGTACTTC,CAIRSPDSYEQYF
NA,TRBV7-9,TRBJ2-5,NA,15,TGTGCCAGCAGCCCCAGCCTGGGCAGGGCGGAGACCCAGTACTTC,CASSPSLGRAETQYF
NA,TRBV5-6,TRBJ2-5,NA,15,TGTGCCAGCAGTCTGGGGATAAGGAAACAAGAGACCCAGTACTTC,CASSLGIRKQETQYF
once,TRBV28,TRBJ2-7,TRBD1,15,TGTGCCAGCAGTTTCTCGGGACAGGGGTACCACGAGCAGTACTTC,CASSFSGQGYHEQYF
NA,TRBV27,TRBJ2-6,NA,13,TGTGCCAGCAGTCCGACAGGGGCCAACGTCCTGACTTTC,CASSPTGANVLTF
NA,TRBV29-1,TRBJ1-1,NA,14,TGCAGCGTTAATTTCGCGGGGGGATCCACTGAAGCTTTCTTT,CSVNFAGGSTEAFF
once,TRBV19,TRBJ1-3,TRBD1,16,TGTGCCAGTAGTTCCCCTGGGACAGCCTCTGGAAACACCATATATTTT,CASSSPGTASGNTIYF
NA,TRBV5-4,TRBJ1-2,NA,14,TGTGCCAGCAGCTTGGCGGCAGGGAGTGATGGCTACACCTTC,CASSLAAGSDGYTF
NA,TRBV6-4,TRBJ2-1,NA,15,TGTGCCAGCAGTGAGGTGGCGGTCTCCTACAATGAGCAGTTCTTC,CASSEVAVSYNEQFF
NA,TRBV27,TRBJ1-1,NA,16,TGTGCCAGCAGTTTATCGAGGCCGGTTCGGAACACTGAAGCTTTCTTT,CASSLSRPVRNTEAFF
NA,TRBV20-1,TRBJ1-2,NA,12,TGCAGTGCTAGTGTTCGTGCTTATGGCTACACCTTC,CSASVRAYGYTF
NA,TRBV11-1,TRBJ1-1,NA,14,TGTGCCAGCAGCTTCTTGGCAGGGGAGGATGAAGCTTTCTTT,CASSFLAGEDEAFF
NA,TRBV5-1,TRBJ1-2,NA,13,TGCGCCAGCAGCTTGGGACAGCCCTATGGCTACACCTTC,CASSLGQPYGYTF
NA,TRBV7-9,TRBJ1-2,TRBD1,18,TGTGCCAGCAGCTCCCTCCGACCTGGGGACAGGGGACCCTATGGCTACACCTTC,CASSSLRPGDRGPYGYTF
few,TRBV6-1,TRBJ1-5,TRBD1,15,TGTGCCAGCAGTGATGGGGACAGGGAGAGTCAGCCCCAGCATTTT,CASSDGDRESQPQHF
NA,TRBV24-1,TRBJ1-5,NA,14,TGTGCCACCAGTATGACAGGATCCAATCAGCCCCAGCATTTT,CATSMTGSNQPQHF
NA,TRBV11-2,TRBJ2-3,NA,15,TGTGCCAGCAGCTTAGTTAGCTACAGCACAGATACGCAGTATTTT,CASSLVSYSTDTQYF
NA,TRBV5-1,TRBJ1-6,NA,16,TGCGCCAGCAGCTTGGAATGGGGCTCCTATAATTCACCCCTCCACTTT,CASSLEWGSYNSPLHF
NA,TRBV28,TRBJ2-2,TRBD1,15,TGTGCCAGCAGTTCGGGACAGGGGGACACCGGGGAGCTGTTTTTT,CASSSGQGDTGELFF
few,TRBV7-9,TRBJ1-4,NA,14,TGTGCCAGCAGCCCAGACGGACCTAATGAAAAACTGTTTTTT,CASSPDGPNEKLFF
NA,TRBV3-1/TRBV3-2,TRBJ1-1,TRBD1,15,TGTGCCAGCAGCCAAGAGACAGGGGTGAACACTGAAGCTTTCTTT,CASSQETGVNTEAFF
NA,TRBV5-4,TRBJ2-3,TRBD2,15,TGTGCCAGCAGCCCGCGGGGGGGCGAAACAGATACGCAGTATTTT,CASSPRGGETDTQYF
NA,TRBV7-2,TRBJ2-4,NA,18,TGTGCCAGCAGCTTCGGCGGAGAGGGCAGCTTAGCCAAAAACATTCAGTACTTC,CASSFGGEGSLAKNIQYF
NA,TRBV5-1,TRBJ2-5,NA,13,TGCGCCAGCACCGCCGAGGGTATGGAGACCCAGTACTTC,CASTAEGMETQYF
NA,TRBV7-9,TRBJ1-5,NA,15,TGTGCCAGCAGCCCAAACGAGGGGTTTGGTCAGCCCCAGCATTTT,CASSPNEGFGQPQHF
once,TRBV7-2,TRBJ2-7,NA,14,TGTGCCAGCAGCTTAGAGACTTTCGCCTACGAGCAGTACTTC,CASSLETFAYEQYF
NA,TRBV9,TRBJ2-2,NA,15,TGTGCCAGCAGCGCCTCCGGGACTAACACCGGGGAGCTGTTTTTT,CASSASGTNTGELFF
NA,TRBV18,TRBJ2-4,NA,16,TGTGCCAGCTCACCATTGGACAAGACGAGCAAAAACATTCAGTACTTC,CASSPLDKTSKNIQYF
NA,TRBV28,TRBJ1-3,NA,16,TGTGCCAGCAGTTTTGCGTATCACGTCGGAGGAAACACCATATATTTT,CASSFAYHVGGNTIYF